This passage covers 21 T cell receptor beta chains from one sample sequenced in a study of OX40 agonist ivuxolimab in advanced cancers. Measured with immunoSEQ multiplex PCR; TCRdb has only the in-frame clones, and not every one. The data hold roughly 56,000 clones, with 84% observed a single time. Specimen: CD4+ or CD8+ T cells sorted from blood, collected in a trial of the OX40 agonist ivuxolimab. These TCRs come from an adult with an advanced solid tumor such as melanoma, head and neck, liver or kidney cancer.

This clone turned up a few times. V gene TRBV28 combines with J gene TRBJ2-7; perhaps TRBD2 as D (6 bases). This CDR3 is 13 amino acids long. CDR1 and CDR2 (germline): MDHEN, SYDVKM. The V and J ends lost 8 bases and 1 base respectively, with 12 bases between them. CDR3 sequence (DNA): TGTGCCAGCCTGGGGACTGTATCCTACGAGCAGTACTTC. Translating it yields CASLGTVSYEQYF. The full variable domain, completed using reference TRBV28 and TRBJ2-7, is DVKVTQSSRYLVKRTGEKVFLECVQDMDHENMFWYRQDPGLGLRLIYFSYDVKMKEKGDIPEGYSVSREKKERFSLILESASTNQTSMYLCASLGTVSYEQYFGPGTRLTVT.

This clone was seen just once. V and J are TRBV9 and TRBJ2-7; D is undetermined. CDR3 length: 15 residues. CDR1 and CDR2 from the germline V gene are SGDLS and YYNGEE. V lost 3 bases, J lost 0 bases, and 13 bases lay in between. The CDR3 reads CASSGLEASSYEQYF. DNA for the CDR3: TGTGCCAGCAGCGGCTTAGAAGCAAGCTCCTACGAGCAGTACTTC.

The chain combines TRBV19 with TRBJ2-3, with 9 bases aligning to TRBD1. Germline lookup yields CDR1 LNHDA and CDR2 SQIVND (reference sequence). J gave up 1 base and V 6 bases, and 5 bases lay outside the gene matches. The CDR3 has 15 residues. The CDR3 DNA sequence: TGTGCCAGTAGGGTAACAGGGGGCGGCACAGATACGCAGTATTTT. Translation gives CASRVTGGGTDTQYF.

The genes are TRBV6-5 and TRBJ2-5, with D perhaps TRBD1 (5 bases). The J call may not be correct, given that the DNA end is closer to TRBJ2-7. The germline CDR1 and CDR2 sequences are MNHEY and SVGAGI. There are 15 residues in the CDR3. Written as DNA, the CDR3 is TGTGCCAGCAGTTACTCGACCCACCAGGGCCACGAGCAGTACTTC. This codes for CASSYSTHQGHEQYF.

In this sample, this clone turned up once. The chain has TRBV7-8 and TRBJ1-4; D may be TRBD1 (5 bases). Germline V gives CDR1 SGHVS, CDR2 FQNEAQ. This CDR3 region has 17 residues. V shed 5 bases and J shed 2 bases, with 18 bases lying between them. CDR3 region: CASSNSGGIATNEKLFF. CDR3 nucleotide sequence: TGTGCCAGCAGCAACAGCGGGGGGATTGCGACTAATGAAAAACTGTTTTTT. The full variable domain, its missing parts supplied by reference TRBV7-8 and TRBJ1-4, is GAGVSQSPRYKVAKRGQDVALRCDPISGHVSLFWYQQALGQGPEFLTYFQNEAQLDKSGLPSDRFFAERPEGSVSTLKIQRTQQEDSAVYLCASSNSGGIATNEKLFFGSGTQLSVL.

This clone was detected only a few times. The V and J genes are TRBV28 and TRBJ1-2; D is uncertain. Germline lookup yields CDR1 MDHEN and CDR2 SYDVKM. The V end lost 6 bases, the J end lost 7 bases, and 12 bases lay between the germline ends. The CDR3 spans 12 residues. The DNA of the CDR3 is TGTGCCAGCAGGGCGGGGTCTACTGGCTACACCTTC. Its protein is CASRAGSTGYTF.

This chain links TRBV9 with TRBJ1-4; D gene uncertain. The CDR3 covers 14 residues. From germline, CDR1 is SGDLS and CDR2 YYNGEE. V dropped 0 bases and J dropped 3 bases, with 6 bases sitting between them. CDR3 sequence reads: CASSVEGSNEKLFF. The CDR3 DNA reads TGTGCCAGCAGCGTAGAAGGGTCTAATGAAAAACTGTTTTTT.

This clone was counted only a few times. The rearrangement links TRBV11-2 to TRBJ2-2; 11 nucleotides agree with TRBD1. The CDR3 covers 16 residues. With 5 bases clipped from V and 5 bases from J, the junction kept 7 bases outside the gene matches. Looked up from germline, CDR1 is SGHAT and CDR2 is FQNNGV. The CDR3 spells CASSNFRDRGTGELFF. The CDR3 bases are TGTGCCAGCAGCAACTTCCGGGACAGGGGGACCGGGGAGCTGTTTTTT.

This chain joins TRBV5-6 and TRBJ1-1; TRBD1 might be the D (6 bases). The CDR3 loop spans 19 amino acids. Germline V gene lookup returns CDR1 SGHDT and CDR2 YYEEEE. V shed 0 bases and J shed 3 bases, with 24 bases lying between them. The CDR3 nucleotides read TGTGCCAGCAGCTTGGCGGTCGGGCTCAGCCCCGAGGGGGACACTGAAGCTTTCTTT. It translates to CASSLAVGLSPEGDTEAFF. Using reference TRBV5-6 and TRBJ1-1 for the parts outside the CDR3, the full variable domain is DAGVTQSPTHLIKTRGQQVTLRCSPKSGHDTVSWYQQALGQGPQFIFQYYEEEERQRGNFPDRFSGHQFPNYSSELNVNALLLGDSALYLCASSLAVGLSPEGDTEAFFGQGTRLTVV.

The chain links TRBV30 to TRBJ2-7; maybe TRBD1 (5 bases). V lost 0 bases and J lost 6, with 12 bases in between. This CDR3 has 13 residues. Germline lookup yields CDR1 GTSNPN and CDR2 SVGIG (reference sequence). The CDR3 nucleotides read TGTGCCTGGAGTGTCGCTCGACAGACCGAGCAGTACTTC. Translated, it gives CAWSVARQTEQYF.

The gene calls are TRBV2 and TRBJ1-6; 7 bases fit TRBD1. Looked up from germline, CDR1 is SNHLY and CDR2 is FYNNEI. V lost 1 base to trimming and J lost 5 bases; unmatched junction nucleotides: 2. This CDR3 has 15 amino acids. CDR3 amino acids: CASSEGQGDNSPLHF. CDR3 in DNA: TGTGCCAGCAGTGAAGGGCAGGGGGATAATTCACCCCTCCACTTT. The variable domain in full, completed from reference TRBV2 and TRBJ1-6, reads EPEVTQTPSHQVTQMGQEVILRCVPISNHLYFYWYRQILGQKVEFLVSFYNNEISEKSEIFDDQFSVERPDGSNFTLKIRSTKLEDSAMYFCASSEGQGDNSPLHFGNGTRLTVT.

The rearrangement links TRBV7-9 to TRBJ2-7, with 10 bases matching TRBD1. This CDR3 has 15 residues. Germline V lookup: CDR1 SEHNR, CDR2 FQNEAQ (reference sequence). Losses at the gene ends were 1 base for V and 5 bases for J; bases not matched to a gene: 5. The CDR3 sequence: CASSLVTGGLNEQYF. CDR3 coding DNA: TGTGCCAGCAGCTTAGTGACAGGGGGCCTCAACGAGCAGTACTTC.

The V call is TRBV4-1, the J call TRBJ1-6; maybe TRBD1 (5 bases). Per germline, CDR1 MGHRA and CDR2 YSYEKL. Between the trimmed V and J ends, which lost 0 bases and 0 bases, there was a span of 12 bases. CDR3 length: 18 amino acids. CDR3 DNA: TGCGCCAGCAGCCAAGATGGGGGGACCAGCTCCTATAATTCACCCCTCCACTTT. Protein: CASSQDGGTSSYNSPLHF.

J is TRBJ1-4 and V is TRBV7-8, with TRBD1 matching 7 bases. This CDR3 is 13 amino acids long. Germline trimming cut 5 bases from V and 7 bases from J; bases unmatched to any gene: 4. From germline, CDR1 is SGHVS and CDR2 FQNEAQ. Written as DNA, the CDR3 is TGTGCCAGCAGCACCGGACAGGCTGAAAAACTGTTTTTT. Protein sequence: CASSTGQAEKLFF.

This chain uses TRBV7-2 with TRBJ2-7; D gene ambiguous. The germline gives CDR1 SGHTA, CDR2 FQGNSA. The CDR3 is 14 amino acids. The ends were cut back, 5 bases at V and 6 bases at J, with 17 bases in the middle. The CDR3 sequence is CASSTSGPNGEQYF. The CDR3, as DNA: TGTGCCAGCAGCACCTCCGGGCCAAACGGCGAGCAGTACTTC.

This clone showed up just once. The chain has TRBV19 and TRBJ2-2, with D perhaps matching TRBD2 (7 bases). Germline V gives CDR1 LNHDA, CDR2 SQIVND (reference sequence). The length of the CDR3 is 15 residues. Trimming cost V 10 bases and J 6 bases, with 21 bases left between them. CDR3 protein: CATRKQGREPGELFF. CDR3 DNA sequence: TGTGCCACCCGGAAGCAGGGGCGGGAGCCCGGGGAGCTGTTTTTT.

V and J are TRBV2 and TRBJ2-3, with 7 bases that match TRBD1. The germline V gene has CDR1 SNHLY and CDR2 FYNNEI. The trim removed 1 base at V and 7 bases at J, leaving 8 bases unmatched. The CDR3 spans 15 residues. The CDR3 sequence is CASSEVGGGRNTQYF. The CDR3 nucleotides read TGTGCCAGCAGTGAAGTAGGGGGCGGAAGAAATACGCAGTATTTT.

This sequence joins TRBV6-5 and TRBJ2-7; 8 positions agree with TRBD1. V shed 6 bases, J shed 0 bases, and the junction held 7 bases outside the gene matches. The CDR3 is 15 residues long. Germline V gives CDR1 MNHEY, CDR2 SVGAGI. CDR3 coding DNA: TGTGCCAGCAGGGCTGACAGGGGCGCCTCCTACGAGCAGTACTTC. Amino acids: CASRADRGASYEQYF.

This clone was counted between two and nine times. The V call is TRBV7-3, the J call TRBJ1-6; D is possibly TRBD1 (5 bases). The V gene lost 0 bases and the J gene lost 9 bases, with 6 bases spanning the gap. The CDR3 has 13 residues. Germline CDR1 SGHTA, CDR2 FQGTGA. The CDR3 nucleotides read TGTGCCAGCAGCTTAACAGGGACTTCACCCCTCCACTTT. This translates into CASSLTGTSPLHF.

J is TRBJ2-2 and V is TRBV7-3, with D possibly being TRBD2 (5 bases). Trimming left V 5 bases short and J 1 base short, with 11 bases between. The CDR3 has 15 residues. Looked up from germline, CDR1 is SGHTA and CDR2 is FQGTGA. Here the CDR3 DNA reads TGTGCCAGCAGCCAAAACGGAGGGAACACCGGGGAGCTGTTTTTT. Translated: CASSQNGGNTGELFF.

The chain couples TRBV6-5 to TRBJ1-5, with 11 bases matching TRBD1. Germline V gene data show CDR1 as MNHEY and CDR2 as SVGAGI. This CDR3 spans 14 amino acids. After removal of 6 bases from V and 6 bases from J, the junction contained 4 bases not matched to a gene. The DNA for the CDR3 is TGTGCCAGCAGACCGGACAGGGGGCTTCAGCCCCAGCATTTT. It yields the protein CASRPDRGLQPQHF.